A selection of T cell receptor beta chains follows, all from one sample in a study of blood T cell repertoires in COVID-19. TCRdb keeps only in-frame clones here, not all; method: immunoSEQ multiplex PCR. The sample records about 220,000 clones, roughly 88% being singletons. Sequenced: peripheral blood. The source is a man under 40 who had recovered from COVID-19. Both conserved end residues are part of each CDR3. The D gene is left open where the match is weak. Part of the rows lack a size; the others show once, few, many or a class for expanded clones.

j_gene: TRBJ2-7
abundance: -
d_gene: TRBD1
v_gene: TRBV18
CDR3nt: TGTGCCAGCTCACCCGGGACAGGGGTAGACGAGCAGTACTTC
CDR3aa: CASSPGTGVDEQYF

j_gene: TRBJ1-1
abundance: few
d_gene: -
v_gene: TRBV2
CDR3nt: TGTGCCAGCAGTGAAGCCGGGGTCCCTGAAGCTTTCTTT
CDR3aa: CASSEAGVPEAFF

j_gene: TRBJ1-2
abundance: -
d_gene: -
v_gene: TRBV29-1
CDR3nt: TGCAGCGTTGAAAAAGGGGCTGGCTACACCTTC
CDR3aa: CSVEKGAGYTF

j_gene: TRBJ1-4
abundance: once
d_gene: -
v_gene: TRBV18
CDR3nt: TGTGCCAGCTCGGAGACGGGAAATGGTGAAAAACTGTTTTTT
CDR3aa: CASSETGNGEKLFF

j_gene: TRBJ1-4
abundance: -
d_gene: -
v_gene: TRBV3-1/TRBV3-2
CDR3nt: TGTGCCAGCAGCCAAGAAAAAGGCGCCCGGAGGGCGCGGGAAAAACTGTTTTTT
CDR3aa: CASSQEKGARRAREKLFF

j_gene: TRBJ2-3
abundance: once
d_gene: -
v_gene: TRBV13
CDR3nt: TGTGCCAGCAGCGGAGGGCCGGGTCCCGGCACAGATACGCAGTATTTT
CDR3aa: CASSGGPGPGTDTQYF

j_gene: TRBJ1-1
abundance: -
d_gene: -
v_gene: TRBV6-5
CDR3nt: TGTGCCAGCAGTTACGGAGGGGCCAGGAACACTGAAGCTTTCTTT
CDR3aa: CASSYGGARNTEAFF

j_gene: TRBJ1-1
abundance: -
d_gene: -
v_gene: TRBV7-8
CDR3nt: TGTGCCAGCAGCCCGGCGGCAACTGAAGCTTTCTTT
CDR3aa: CASSPAATEAFF

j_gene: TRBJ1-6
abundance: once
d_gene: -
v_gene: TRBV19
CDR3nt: TGTGCCAGTAGTTATAGGGGCCCCCTCCACTTT
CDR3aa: CASSYRGPLHF

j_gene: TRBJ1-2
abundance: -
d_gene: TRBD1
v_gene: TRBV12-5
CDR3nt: TGTGCTAGTGGTTTGGGATCAGGCGGACAGGGCTATGGCTACACCTTC
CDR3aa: CASGLGSGGQGYGYTF

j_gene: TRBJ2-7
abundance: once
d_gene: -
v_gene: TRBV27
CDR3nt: TGTGCCAGCAGTTTACGAGGCGTAGCCTACGAGCAGTACTTC
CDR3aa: CASSLRGVAYEQYF

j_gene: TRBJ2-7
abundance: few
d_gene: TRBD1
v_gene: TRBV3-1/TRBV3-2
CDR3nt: TGTGCCAGCAGCCAAGACATTCCCGGGACAGGGGGATTCTACGAGCAGTACTTC
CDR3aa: CASSQDIPGTGGFYEQYF

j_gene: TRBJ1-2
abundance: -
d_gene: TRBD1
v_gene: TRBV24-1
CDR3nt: TGTGCCACCAGTGATTCTAAGACAGGGATCTATGGCTACACCTTC
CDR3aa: CATSDSKTGIYGYTF

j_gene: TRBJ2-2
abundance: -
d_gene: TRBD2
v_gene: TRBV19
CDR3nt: TGTGCCAGTACGGCCCCTAGCGGGGGCTCCGGGGAGCTGTTTTTT
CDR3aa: CASTAPSGGSGELFF

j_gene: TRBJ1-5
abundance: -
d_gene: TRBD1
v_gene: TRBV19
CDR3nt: TGTGCCAGTATCGGTCCGGGACAGGCGAACAATCAGCCCCAGCATTTT
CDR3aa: CASIGPGQANNQPQHF

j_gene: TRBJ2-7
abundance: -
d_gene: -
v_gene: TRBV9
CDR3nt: TGTGCCAGCAGCCCCCACGGAGACTACGAGCAGTACTTC
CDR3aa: CASSPHGDYEQYF

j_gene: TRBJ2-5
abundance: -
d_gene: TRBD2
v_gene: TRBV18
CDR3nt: TGTGCCAGCTCACCGACGGGACTAGCGAAAGAGACCCAGTACTTC
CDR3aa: CASSPTGLAKETQYF

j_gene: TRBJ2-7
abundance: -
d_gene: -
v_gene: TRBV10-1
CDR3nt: TGCGCCAGCAGTGAGTCGGGCAGCTACGAGCAGTACTTC
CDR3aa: CASSESGSYEQYF

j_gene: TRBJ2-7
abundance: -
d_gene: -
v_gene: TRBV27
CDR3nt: TGTGCCAGCAGCTGGGCCGGGGTAGAGGCGGGCGAGCAGTACTTC
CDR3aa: CASSWAGVEAGEQYF

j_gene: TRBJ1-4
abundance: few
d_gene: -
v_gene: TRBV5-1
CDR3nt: TGCGCCAGTATTTATGAAAAACTGTTTTTT
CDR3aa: CASIYEKLFF

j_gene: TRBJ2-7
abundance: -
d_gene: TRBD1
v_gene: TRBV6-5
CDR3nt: TGTGCCAGCAGATCCCTAGGGGGCGCCTACGAGCAGTACTTC
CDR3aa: CASRSLGGAYEQYF

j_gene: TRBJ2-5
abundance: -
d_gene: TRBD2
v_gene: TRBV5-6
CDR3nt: TGTGCCAGCAGCTTGGGTGGAGCGGGGCGCACGCCAGGGACCCAGTACTTC
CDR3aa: CASSLGGAGRTPGTQYF

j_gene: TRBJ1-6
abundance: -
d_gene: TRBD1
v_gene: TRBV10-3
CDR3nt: TGTGCCATCAGTGAGCTCGGACAGGCCCTACGCAGCTCCTATAATTCACCCCTCCACTTT
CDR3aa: CAISELGQALRSSYNSPLHF

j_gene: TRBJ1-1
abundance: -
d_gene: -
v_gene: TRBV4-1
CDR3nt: TGCGCCAGCAGCCCCCAGGAAGGGACACTGAACACTGAAGCTTTCTTT
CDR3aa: CASSPQEGTLNTEAFF

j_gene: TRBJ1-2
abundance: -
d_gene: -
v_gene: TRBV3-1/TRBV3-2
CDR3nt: TGTGCCAGCAGCCAAGGTGACAGGAGAGAAGTGGTGGGGACCTTC
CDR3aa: CASSQGDRREVVGTF

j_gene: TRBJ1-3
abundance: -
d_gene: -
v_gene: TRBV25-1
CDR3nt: TGTGCCAGCGGGAGCAGCTCTGGAAACACCATATATTTT
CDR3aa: CASGSSSGNTIYF

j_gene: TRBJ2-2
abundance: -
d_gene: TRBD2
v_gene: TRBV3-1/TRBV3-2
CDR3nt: TGTGCCAGCAGCCCCCCGGGAGCTAGCGGCCTGGAGCTGTTTTTT
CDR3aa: CASSPPGASGLELFF

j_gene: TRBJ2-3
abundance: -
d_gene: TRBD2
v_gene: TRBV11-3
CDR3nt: TGTGCCAGCAGTCCCGGGGGGACCACAGATACGCAGTATTTT
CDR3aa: CASSPGGTTDTQYF

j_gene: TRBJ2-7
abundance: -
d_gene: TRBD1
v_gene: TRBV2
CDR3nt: TGTGCCAGCAGTGAATGGGGCAGGGGGCTCGGCGAGCAGTACTTC
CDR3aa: CASSEWGRGLGEQYF

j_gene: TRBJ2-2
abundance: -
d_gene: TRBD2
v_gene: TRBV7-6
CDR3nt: TGTGCCAGCAGCTCCCCAAAACCGGGACTAGCGGGGGTCACGAACACCGGGGAGCTGTTTTTT
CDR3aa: CASSSPKPGLAGVTNTGELFF

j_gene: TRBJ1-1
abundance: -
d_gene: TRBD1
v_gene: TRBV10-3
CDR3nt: TGTGCCATCAGACAGGGGCTGGACACTGAAGCTTTCTTT
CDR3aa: CAIRQGLDTEAFF

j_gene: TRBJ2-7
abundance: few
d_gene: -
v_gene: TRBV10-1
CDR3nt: TGCGCCATTCAATCATTACAGGGAAAGGTGAACGAGCAGTACTTC
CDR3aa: CAIQSLQGKVNEQYF

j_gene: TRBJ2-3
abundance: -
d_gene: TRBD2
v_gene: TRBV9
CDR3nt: TGTGCCAGCAGAGCTAGCGGGGGGCCGGGAGATACGCAGTATTTT
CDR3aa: CASRASGGPGDTQYF

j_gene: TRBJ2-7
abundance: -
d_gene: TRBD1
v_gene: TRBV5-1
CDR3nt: TGCGCCAGCAGCTTGAGGCAGGGGGCGGGCGAGCAGTACTTC
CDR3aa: CASSLRQGAGEQYF

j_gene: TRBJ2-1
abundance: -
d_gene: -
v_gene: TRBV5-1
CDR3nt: TGCGCCAGCAGCTTGGAGAGTAGCCCCTACAATGAGCAGTTCTTC
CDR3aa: CASSLESSPYNEQFF

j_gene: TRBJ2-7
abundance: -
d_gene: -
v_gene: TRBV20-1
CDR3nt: TGCAGTGCTAACCGACAGAGCGAGCAGTACTTC
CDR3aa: CSANRQSEQYF

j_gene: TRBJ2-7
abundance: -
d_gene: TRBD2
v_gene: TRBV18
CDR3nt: TGTGCCAGCTCACAACTAGCGGGGGACACCTACGAGCAGTACTTC
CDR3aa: CASSQLAGDTYEQYF

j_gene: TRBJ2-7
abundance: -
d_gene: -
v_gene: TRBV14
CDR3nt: TGTGCCAGCAGCATCGGGGTCCTTTACGAGCAGTACTTC
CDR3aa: CASSIGVLYEQYF

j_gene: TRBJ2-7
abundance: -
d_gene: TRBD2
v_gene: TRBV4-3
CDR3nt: TGCGCCAGCAGCCTTCAGCGGGGGGGAAACTACGAGCAGTACTTC
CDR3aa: CASSLQRGGNYEQYF

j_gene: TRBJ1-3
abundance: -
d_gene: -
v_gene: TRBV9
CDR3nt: TGTGCCAGCACGGCGGGTTTCTCTGGAAACACCATATATTTT
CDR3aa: CASTAGFSGNTIYF

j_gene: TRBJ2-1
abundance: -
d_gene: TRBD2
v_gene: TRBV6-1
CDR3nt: TGTGCCAGCAGTGAAATAGCGGGGGGGGGCTACAATGAGCAGTTCTTC
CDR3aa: CASSEIAGGGYNEQFF

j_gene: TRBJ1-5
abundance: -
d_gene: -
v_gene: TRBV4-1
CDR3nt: TGCGCCAGCAGCCTTGTCAGGGCAGCTGGTGGCAATCAGCCCCAGCATTTT
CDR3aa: CASSLVRAAGGNQPQHF

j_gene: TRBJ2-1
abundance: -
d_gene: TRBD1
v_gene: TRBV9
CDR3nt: TGTGCCAGTGAGGGACAGGGGCGAGTCGATGAGCAGTTCTTC
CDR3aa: CASEGQGRVDEQFF

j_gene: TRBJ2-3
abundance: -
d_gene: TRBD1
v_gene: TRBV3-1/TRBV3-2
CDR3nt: TGTGCCAGCAGCCTTGGGACAGGGTGGGGAGATACGCAGTATTTT
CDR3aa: CASSLGTGWGDTQYF

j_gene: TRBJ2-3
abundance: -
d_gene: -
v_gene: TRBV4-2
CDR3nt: TGTGCCAGCAGCCAAGGCCGGACTGCAACTAGCACAGATACGCAGTATTTT
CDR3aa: CASSQGRTATSTDTQYF

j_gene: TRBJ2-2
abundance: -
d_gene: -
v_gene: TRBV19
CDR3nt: TGTGCCAGTGGCCAGGGGAGGGGGACCGGGGAGCTGTTTTTT
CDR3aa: CASGQGRGTGELFF

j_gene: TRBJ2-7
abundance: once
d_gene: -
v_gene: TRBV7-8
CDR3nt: TGTGCCAGCAGCTCCCCCCTCAGGGCGCGCGAGCAGTACTTC
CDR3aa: CASSSPLRAREQYF

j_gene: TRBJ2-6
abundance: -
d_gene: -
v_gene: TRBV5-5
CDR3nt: TGTGCCAGCAGCCGGACAGTAAACTCTGGGGCCAACGTCCTGACTTTC
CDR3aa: CASSRTVNSGANVLTF

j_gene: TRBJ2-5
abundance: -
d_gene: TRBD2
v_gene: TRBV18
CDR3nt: TGTGCCAGCTCACCAGGACTAGCGGGGGCCCAAGAGACCCAGTACTTC
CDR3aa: CASSPGLAGAQETQYF

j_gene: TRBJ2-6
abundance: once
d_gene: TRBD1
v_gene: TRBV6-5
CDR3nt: TGTGCCGAGGGACAGTCCTCCTCTGGGGCCAACGTCCTGACTTTC
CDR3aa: CAEGQSSSGANVLTF

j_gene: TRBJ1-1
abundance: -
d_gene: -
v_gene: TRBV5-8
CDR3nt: TGTGCCAGCAGGAAAAACATGAACACTGAAGCTTTCTTT
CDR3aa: CASRKNMNTEAFF

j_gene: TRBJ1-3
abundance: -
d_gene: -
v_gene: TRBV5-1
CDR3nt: TGCGCCAGCAGCCCGGTCACTGGAAACACCATATATTTT
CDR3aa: CASSPVTGNTIYF